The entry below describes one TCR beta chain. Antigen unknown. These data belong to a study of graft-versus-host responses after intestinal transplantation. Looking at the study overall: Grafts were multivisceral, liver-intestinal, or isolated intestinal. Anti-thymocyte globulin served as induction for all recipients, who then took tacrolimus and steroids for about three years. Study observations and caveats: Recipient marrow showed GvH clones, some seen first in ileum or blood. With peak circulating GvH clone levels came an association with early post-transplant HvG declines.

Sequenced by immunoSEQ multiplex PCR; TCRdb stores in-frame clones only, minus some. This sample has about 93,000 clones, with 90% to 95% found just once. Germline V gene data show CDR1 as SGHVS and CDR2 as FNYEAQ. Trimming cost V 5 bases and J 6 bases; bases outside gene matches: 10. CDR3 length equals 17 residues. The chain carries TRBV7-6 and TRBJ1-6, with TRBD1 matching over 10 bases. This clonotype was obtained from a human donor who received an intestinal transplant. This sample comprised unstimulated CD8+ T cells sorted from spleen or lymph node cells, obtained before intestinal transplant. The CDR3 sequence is CASSLHAGTGVNSPLHF. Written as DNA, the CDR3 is TGTGCCAGCAGCCTACACGCCGGGACAGGGGTTAATTCACCCCTCCACTTT. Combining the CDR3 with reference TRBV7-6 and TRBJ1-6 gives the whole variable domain GAGVSQSPRYKVTKRGQDVALRCDPISGHVSLYWYRQALGQGPEFLTYFNYEAQQDKSGLPNDRFSAERPEGSISTLTIQRTEQRDSAMYRCASSLHAGTGVNSPLHFGNGTRLTVT.